This TCR beta chain was sequenced in a study of OX40 agonist ivuxolimab in advanced cancers. Looking at the study overall: Patients took ivuxolimab, an agonistic anti-OX40 (CD134) antibody. Every patient in dose escalation had hepatocellular carcinoma, melanoma, renal cell or head and neck cancer.

Anyone with autoimmune disease history or systemic immunosuppression was excluded. CDR1 is GTSNPN, CDR2 SVGIG, per germline (reference sequence). Trimming shortened V by 2 bases and J by 5 bases, and 12 bases separated the two germline ends. There are 14 residues in the CDR3. Libraries were prepared by immunoSEQ multiplex PCR; TCRdb keeps only in-frame clonotypes and omits some of them. The sample lists 25,000 to 30,000 clones, around 85% occurring once. The receptor was derived from an adult with an advanced solid tumor such as melanoma, head and neck, liver or kidney cancer. This specimen was CD4+ or CD8+ T cells sorted from blood, taken in a trial of the OX40 agonist ivuxolimab. The gene calls are TRBV30 and TRBJ1-4; tentatively, D is TRBD1 (5 bases). CDR3 in amino acids: CAWSKGRANEKLFF. Written as DNA, the CDR3 is TGTGCCTGGAGTAAGGGACGGGCAAATGAAAAACTGTTTTTT.